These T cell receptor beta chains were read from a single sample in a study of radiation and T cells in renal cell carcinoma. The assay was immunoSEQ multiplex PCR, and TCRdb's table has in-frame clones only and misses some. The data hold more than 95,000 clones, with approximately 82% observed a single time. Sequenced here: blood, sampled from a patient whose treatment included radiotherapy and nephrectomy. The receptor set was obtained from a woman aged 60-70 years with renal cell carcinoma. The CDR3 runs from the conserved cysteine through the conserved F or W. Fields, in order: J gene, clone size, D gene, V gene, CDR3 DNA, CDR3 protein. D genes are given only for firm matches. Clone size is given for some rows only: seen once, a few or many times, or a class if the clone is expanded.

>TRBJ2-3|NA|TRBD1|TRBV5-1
TGCGCCAGCAGCTCGGGACAGGGGGACTTCCTTAGCACAGATACGCAGTATTTT
CASSSGQGDFLSTDTQYF
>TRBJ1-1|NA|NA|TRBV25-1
TGTGCCAGCAGTGAATATCGGGGGAACACTGAAGCTTTCTTT
CASSEYRGNTEAFF
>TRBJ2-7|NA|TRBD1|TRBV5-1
TGCGCCAGCAGCTTGACAGGGGCCTTTCGGGACGAGCAGTACTTC
CASSLTGAFRDEQYF
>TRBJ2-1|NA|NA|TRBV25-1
TGTGCCAGCAGTGAACCGACGAGGCCCAATGAGCAGTTCTTC
CASSEPTRPNEQFF
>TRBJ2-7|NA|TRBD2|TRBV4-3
TGCGCCAGCAGCCAAGGGACTAGCGGGAGGGGCGAGCAGTACTTC
CASSQGTSGRGEQYF
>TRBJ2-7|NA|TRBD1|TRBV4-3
TGCGCCAGCAGCCAAGATCGGACAGGAGCTTCCTACGAGCAGTACTTC
CASSQDRTGASYEQYF
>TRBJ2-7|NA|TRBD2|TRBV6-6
TGTGCCAGCACCCTCCGACTAGCGGGAGGGTACGAGCAGTACTTC
CASTLRLAGGYEQYF
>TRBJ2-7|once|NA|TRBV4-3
TGCGCCAGCAGCCCTCGGGTAGGGGGGGCCTACGAGCAGTACTTC
CASSPRVGGAYEQYF
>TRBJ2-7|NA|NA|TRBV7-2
TGTGCCAGCAGCTTAAACCCTGCGGGTCCCTACGAGCAGTACTTC
CASSLNPAGPYEQYF
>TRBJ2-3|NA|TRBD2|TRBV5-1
TGCGCCAGCAGCTTGGCAGCGGGAAGGCGGGTCGGTCCGCAGTATTTT
CASSLAAGRRVGPQYF
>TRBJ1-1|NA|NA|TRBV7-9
TGTGCCAGCAGCTTACTGTCAGTGGGGAACACTGAAGCTTTCTTT
CASSLLSVGNTEAFF
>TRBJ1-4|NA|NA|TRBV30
TGTGCCTGGAGTTCGGGAGAAGCAACTAATGAAAAACTGTTTTTT
CAWSSGEATNEKLFF
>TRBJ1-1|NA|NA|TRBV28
TGTGCCAGCAGTTTTCGCCTGGATCAGAACACTGAAGCTTTCTTT
CASSFRLDQNTEAFF
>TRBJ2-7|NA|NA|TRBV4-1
TGCGCCAGCAGCCACGGAGGAGGCCCTTCGGTGGGGCAGTACTTC
CASSHGGGPSVGQYF
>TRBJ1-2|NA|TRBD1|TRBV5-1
TGCGCCAGCAGCCCTTGGACAGGCGGCTACACCTTC
CASSPWTGGYTF
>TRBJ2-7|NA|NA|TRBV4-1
TGCGCCAGCAGCCAAGGTGGAGGGTTATCCTACGAGCAGTACTTC
CASSQGGGLSYEQYF
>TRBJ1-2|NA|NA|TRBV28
TGTGCCACCGCAGCGAGAGCCAGCTACACCTTC
CATAARASYTF
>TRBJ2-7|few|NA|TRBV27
TGTGCCAGCAGACACCCGGAGGGGGTCGAGCAGTACTTC
CASRHPEGVEQYF
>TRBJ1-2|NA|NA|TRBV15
TGTGCCACCAGCAGAGATCCCGGGAAGACCTATGGCTACACCTTC
CATSRDPGKTYGYTF
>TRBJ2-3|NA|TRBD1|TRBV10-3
TGTGCCATCAGTGGGGGCAGGGGGCCAGATACGCAGTATTTT
CAISGGRGPDTQYF
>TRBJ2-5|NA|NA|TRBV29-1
TGCAGCGTTGAAGATCAGGGGATAGGGGAGACCCAGTACTTC
CSVEDQGIGETQYF
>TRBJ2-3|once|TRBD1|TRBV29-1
TGCAGCGTTTCCGGACAGGGAAGCACAGATACGCAGTATTTT
CSVSGQGSTDTQYF
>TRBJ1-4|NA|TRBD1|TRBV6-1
TGTGCCAGCAGTGAAGGCTTCTCAGGGGGGTTATGGGCTGAAAAACTGTTTTTT
CASSEGFSGGLWAEKLFF
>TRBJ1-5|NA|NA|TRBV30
TGTGCTGGATCAGGGGTCCAGCCCCAGCATTTT
CAGSGVQPQHF
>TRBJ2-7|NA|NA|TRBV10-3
TGTGCCATCTCAGAAGCGGAAAGCTACGAGCAGTACTTC
CAISEAESYEQYF
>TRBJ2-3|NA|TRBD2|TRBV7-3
TGTGCCAGCAGCTTATCGGGGGGGCGAGATACGCAGTATTTT
CASSLSGGRDTQYF
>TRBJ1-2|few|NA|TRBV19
TGTGCCAGTAGGGACGGCGGGCTTAACTATGGCTACACCTTC
CASRDGGLNYGYTF
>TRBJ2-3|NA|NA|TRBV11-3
TGTGCCAGCAGCTTAGGGCCAGATACGCAGTATTTT
CASSLGPDTQYF
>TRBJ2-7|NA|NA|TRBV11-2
TGTGCCAGCAGCTTAGTGGGCGGCAGGGGAGGGAACGAGCAGTACTTC
CASSLVGGRGGNEQYF